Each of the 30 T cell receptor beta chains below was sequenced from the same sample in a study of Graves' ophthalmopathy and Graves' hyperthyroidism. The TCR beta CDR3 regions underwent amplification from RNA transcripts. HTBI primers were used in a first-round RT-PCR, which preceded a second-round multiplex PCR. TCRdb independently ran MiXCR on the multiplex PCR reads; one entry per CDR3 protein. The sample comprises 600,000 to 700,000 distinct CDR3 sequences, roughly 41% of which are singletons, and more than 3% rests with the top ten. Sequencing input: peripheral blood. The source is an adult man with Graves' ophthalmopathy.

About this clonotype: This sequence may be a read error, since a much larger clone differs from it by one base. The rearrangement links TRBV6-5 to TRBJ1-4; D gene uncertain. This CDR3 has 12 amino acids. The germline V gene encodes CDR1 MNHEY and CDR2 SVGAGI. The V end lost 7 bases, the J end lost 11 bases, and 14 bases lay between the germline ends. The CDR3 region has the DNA TGTGCCAGCATCCTCCAGGCGGGGAAACTGTTTTTT. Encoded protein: CASILQAGKLFF.

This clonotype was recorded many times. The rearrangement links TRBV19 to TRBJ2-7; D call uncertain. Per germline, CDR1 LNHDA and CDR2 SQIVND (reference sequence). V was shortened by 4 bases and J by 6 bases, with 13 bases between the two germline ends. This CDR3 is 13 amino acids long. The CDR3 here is CASSKEMGREQYF. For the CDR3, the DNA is TGTGCCAGTAGTAAGGAAATGGGCCGCGAGCAGTACTTC.

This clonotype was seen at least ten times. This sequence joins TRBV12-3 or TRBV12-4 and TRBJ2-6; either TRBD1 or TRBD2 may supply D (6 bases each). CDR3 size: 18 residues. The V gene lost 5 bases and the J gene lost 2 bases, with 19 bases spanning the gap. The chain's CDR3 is CASSLLADRGPGANVLTF. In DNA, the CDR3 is TGTGCCAGCAGTCTTTTAGCGGACAGAGGGCCTGGGGCCAACGTCCTGACTTTC.

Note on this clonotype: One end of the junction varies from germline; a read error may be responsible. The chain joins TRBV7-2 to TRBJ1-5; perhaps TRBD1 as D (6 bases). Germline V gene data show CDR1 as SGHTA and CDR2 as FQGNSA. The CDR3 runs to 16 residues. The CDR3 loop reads CASGLTGWGSNQPQHF. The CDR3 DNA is TGTGCCAGCGGCTTAACAGGGTGGGGTAGCAATCAGCCCCAGCATTTT.

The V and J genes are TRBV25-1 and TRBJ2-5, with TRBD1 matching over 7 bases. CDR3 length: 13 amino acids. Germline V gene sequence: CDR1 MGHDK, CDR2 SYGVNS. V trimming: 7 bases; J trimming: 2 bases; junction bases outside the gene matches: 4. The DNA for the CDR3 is TGTGCCAGCACCCGGGACAGACAAGAGACCCAGTACTTC. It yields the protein CASTRDRQETQYF.

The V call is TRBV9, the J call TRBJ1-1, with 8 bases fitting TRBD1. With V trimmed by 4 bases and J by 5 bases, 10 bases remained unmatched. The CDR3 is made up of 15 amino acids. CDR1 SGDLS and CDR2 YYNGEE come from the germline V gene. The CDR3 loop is CASSSGTGTRTEAFF. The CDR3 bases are TGTGCCAGCAGCTCCGGGACAGGAACGCGTACTGAAGCTTTCTTT.

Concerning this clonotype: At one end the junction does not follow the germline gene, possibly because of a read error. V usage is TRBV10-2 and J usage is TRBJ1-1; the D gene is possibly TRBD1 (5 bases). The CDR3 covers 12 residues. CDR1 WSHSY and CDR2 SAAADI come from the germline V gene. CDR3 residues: CASSRQSTEAFF. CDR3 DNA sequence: TGTGCCAGCTCCAGACAGAGCACTGAAGCTTTCTTT.

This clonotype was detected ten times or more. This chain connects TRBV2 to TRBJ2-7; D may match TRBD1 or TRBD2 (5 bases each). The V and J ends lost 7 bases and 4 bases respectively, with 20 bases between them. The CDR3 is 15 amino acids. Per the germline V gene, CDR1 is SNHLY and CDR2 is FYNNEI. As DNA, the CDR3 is TGTGCCAGCAACCCGGTGGGACCAGAGCCTTACGAGCAGTACTTC. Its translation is CASNPVGPEPYEQYF. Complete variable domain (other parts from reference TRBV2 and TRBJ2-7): EPEVTQTPSHQVTQMGQEVILRCVPISNHLYFYWYRQILGQKVEFLVSFYNNEISEKSEIFDDQFSVERPDGSNFTLKIRSTKLEDSAMYFCASNPVGPEPYEQYFGPGTRLTVT.

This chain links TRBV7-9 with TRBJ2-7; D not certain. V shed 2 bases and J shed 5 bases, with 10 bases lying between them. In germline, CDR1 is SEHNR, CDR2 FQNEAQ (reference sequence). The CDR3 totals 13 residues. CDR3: CASSLSRRDEQYF. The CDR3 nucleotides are TGTGCCAGCAGCTTATCCAGGCGCGACGAGCAGTACTTC.

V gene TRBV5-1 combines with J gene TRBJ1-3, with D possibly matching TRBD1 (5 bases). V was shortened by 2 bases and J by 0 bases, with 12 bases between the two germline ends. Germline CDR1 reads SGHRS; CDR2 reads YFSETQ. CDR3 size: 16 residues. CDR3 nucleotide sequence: TGCGCCAGCAGCTTTGGGGACCTTCTCTCTGGAAACACCATATATTTT. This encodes CASSFGDLLSGNTIYF.

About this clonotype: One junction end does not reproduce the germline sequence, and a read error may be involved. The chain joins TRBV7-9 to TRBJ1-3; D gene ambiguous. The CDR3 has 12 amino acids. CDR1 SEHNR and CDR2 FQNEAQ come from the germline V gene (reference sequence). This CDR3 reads CASSLFRPDLDF. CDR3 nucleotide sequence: TGTGCCAGCAGCTTATTCCGGCCCGATCTGGATTTT.

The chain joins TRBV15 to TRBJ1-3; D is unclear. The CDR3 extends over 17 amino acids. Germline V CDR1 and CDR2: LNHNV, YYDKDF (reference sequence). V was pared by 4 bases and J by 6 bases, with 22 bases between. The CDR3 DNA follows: TGTGCCACCAGCACCTACAGACTAGCGGGAGCCAAAAACACCATATATTTT. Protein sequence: CATSTYRLAGAKNTIYF.

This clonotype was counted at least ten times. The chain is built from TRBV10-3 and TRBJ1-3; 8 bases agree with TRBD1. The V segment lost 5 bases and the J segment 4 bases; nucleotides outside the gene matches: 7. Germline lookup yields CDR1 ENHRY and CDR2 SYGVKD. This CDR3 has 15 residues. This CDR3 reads CAISTWTGPGNTIYF. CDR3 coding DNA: TGTGCCATCAGTACCTGGACAGGGCCAGGAAACACCATATATTTT.

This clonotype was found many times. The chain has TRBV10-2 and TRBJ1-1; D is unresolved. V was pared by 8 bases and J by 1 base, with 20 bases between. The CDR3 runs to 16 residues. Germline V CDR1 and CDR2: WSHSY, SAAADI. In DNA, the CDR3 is TGCGCCAGCTGCGAGTTGAAAAGGGCCCAGAACACTGAAGCTTTCTTT. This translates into CASCELKRAQNTEAFF.

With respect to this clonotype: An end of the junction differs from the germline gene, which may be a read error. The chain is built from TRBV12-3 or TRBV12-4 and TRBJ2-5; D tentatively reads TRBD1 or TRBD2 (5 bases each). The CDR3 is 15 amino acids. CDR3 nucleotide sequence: TGTGCCAGCGGCTTAGGGGAGCTCGGCCAAGAGATCCAGTACTTC. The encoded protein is CASGLGELGQEIQYF.

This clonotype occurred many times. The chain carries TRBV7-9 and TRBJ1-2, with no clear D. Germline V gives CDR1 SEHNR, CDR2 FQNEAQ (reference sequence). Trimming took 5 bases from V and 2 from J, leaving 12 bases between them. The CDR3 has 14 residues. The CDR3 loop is CASSPTGINYGYTF. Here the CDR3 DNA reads TGTGCCAGCAGCCCAACGGGGATAAACTATGGCTACACCTTC.

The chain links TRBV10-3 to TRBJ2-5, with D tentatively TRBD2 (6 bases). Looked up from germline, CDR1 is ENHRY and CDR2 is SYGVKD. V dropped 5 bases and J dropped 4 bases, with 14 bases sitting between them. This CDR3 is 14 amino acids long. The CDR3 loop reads CAISYSAGRETQYF. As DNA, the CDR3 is TGTGCCATCAGTTACTCTGCGGGGAGAGAGACCCAGTACTTC.

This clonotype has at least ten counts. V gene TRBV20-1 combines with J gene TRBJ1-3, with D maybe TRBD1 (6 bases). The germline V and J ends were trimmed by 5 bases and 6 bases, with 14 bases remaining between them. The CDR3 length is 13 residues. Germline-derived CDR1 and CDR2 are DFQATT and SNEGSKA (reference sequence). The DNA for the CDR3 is TGCAGTGCTGGGGACACAGGGCTAAACACCATATATTTT. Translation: CSAGDTGLNTIYF.

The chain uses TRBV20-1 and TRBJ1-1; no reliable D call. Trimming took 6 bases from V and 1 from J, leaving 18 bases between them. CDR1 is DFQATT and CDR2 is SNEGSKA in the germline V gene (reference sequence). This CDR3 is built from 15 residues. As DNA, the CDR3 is TGCAGTGCGGGGAGCGGAGGGAAAGGGAACACTGAAGCTTTCTTT. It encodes CSAGSGGKGNTEAFF.

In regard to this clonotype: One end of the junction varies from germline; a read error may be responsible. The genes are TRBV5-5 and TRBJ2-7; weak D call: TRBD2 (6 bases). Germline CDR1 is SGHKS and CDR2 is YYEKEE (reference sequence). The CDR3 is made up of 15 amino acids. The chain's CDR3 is CASSLGGPLDYDQYF. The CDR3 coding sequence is TGTGCCAGCAGCTTGGGTGGGCCATTGGACTACGATCAGTACTTC.

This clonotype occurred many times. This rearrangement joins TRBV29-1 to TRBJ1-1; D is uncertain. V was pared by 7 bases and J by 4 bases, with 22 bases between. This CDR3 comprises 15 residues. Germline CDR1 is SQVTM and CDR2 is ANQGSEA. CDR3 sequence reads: CSASRVPNRFTEAFF. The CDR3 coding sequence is TGCAGCGCGTCTCGGGTTCCAAACAGATTCACTGAAGCTTTCTTT.

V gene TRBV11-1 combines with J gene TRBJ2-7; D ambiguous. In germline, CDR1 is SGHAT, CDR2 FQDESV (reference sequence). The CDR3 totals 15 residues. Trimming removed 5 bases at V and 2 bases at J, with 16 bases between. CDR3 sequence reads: CASSVELLTPYEQYF. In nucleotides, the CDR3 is TGTGCCAGCAGCGTTGAGTTGCTGACACCCTACGAGCAGTACTTC.

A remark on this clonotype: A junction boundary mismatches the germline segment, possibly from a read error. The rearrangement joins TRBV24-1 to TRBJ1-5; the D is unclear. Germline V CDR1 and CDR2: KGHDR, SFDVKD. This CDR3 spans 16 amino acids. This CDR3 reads CASSLLDFSFNQPQHF. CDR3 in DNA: TGTGCCAGCAGTTTATTGGATTTCTCCTTCAATCAGCCCCAGCATTTT.

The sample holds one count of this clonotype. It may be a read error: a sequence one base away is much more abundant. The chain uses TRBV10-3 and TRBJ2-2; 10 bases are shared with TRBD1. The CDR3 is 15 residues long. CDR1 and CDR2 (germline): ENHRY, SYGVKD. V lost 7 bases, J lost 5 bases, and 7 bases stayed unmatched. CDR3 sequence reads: CAITEGTGDTGELFF. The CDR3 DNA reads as TGTGCCATCACCGAAGGGACAGGGGATACCGGGGAGCTGTTTTTT.

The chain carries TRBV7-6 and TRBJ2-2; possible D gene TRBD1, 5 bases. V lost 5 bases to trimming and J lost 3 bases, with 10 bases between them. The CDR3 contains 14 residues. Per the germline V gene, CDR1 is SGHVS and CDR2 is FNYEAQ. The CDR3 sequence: CASSPRVDTGELFF. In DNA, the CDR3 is TGTGCCAGCAGCCCCAGGGTGGACACCGGGGAGCTGTTTTTT. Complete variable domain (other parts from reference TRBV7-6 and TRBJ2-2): GAGVSQSPRYKVTKRGQDVALRCDPISGHVSLYWYRQALGQGPEFLTYFNYEAQQDKSGLPNDRFSAERPEGSISTLTIQRTEQRDSAMYRCASSPRVDTGELFFGEGSRLTVL.

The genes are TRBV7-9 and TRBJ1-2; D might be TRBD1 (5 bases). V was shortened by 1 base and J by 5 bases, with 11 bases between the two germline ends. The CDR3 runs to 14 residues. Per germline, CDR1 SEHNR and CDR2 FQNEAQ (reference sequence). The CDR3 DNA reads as TGTGCCAGCAGCTTAGGGGGGGATACTTATGGCTACACCTTC. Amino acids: CASSLGGDTYGYTF.

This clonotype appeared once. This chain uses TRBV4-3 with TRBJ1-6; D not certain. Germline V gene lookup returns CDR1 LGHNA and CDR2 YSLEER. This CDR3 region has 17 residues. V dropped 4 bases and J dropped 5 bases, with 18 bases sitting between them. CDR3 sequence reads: CASSPRIGMGNNSPLHF. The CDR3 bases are TGCGCCAGCAGCCCTAGGATAGGGATGGGCAATAATTCACCCCTCCACTTT.

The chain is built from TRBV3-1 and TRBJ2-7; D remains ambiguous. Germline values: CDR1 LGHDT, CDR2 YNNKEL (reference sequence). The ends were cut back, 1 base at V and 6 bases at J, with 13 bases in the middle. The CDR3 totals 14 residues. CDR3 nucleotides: TGTGCCAGCAGCCAAGGACAAGGTTCTAGCGAGCAGTACTTC. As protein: CASSQGQGSSEQYF.

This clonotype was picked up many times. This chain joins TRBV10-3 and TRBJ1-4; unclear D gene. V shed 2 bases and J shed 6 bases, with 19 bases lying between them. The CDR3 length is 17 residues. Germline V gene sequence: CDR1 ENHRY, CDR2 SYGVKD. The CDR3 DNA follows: TGTGCCATCAGTGAGCGGGGAGACGCCAGTCGGGATGAAAAACTGTTTTTT. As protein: CAISERGDASRDEKLFF.

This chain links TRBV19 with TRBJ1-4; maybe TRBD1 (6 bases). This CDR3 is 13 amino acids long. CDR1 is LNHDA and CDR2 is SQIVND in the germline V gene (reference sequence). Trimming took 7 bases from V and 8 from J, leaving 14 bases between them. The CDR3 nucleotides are TGTGCCAGTACCTGGAGGGGGAACGAAAAACTGTTTTTT. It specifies CASTWRGNEKLFF.